Below are 22 T cell receptor beta chains sequenced from a single sample in a study of metastatic and nonmetastatic thyroid tumors. Via MiXCR, TCRdb re-called the PCR reads. The sample has some 19,000 clones; less than 20% are singletons. Thyroid surgery was preceded by no treatment in any patient. The sequencing input was blood. The receptors here all came from a female donor with papillary thyroid cancer or a benign thyroid nodule (not recorded which). Some clones in this sample may be carry-over from other donors' samples.

The table lists this clone with many counts. The chain joins TRBV10-3 to TRBJ2-1; 7 bases align to TRBD1. The ends lost 10 bases at V and 8 bases at J; junction bases unmatched: 14. The CDR3 is 14 amino acids. CDR1 ENHRY and CDR2 SYGVKD come from the germline V gene. This CDR3 is CATLKGAFGDEQFF. The CDR3 bases are TGTGCCACCCTGAAGGGGGCATTTGGGGATGAGCAGTTCTTC.

This clone showed up many times. The chain employs TRBV20-1 and TRBJ2-2; a weak D match, TRBD2 (6 bases). The CDR3 contains 14 residues. V was trimmed by 6 bases and J by 4 bases, leaving 15 bases between them. CDR1 is DFQATT and CDR2 is SNEGSKA in the germline V gene (reference sequence). The CDR3, as DNA: TGCAGTGCGGGTCGGGACTTGGGCACCGGGGAGCTGTTTTTT. It codes for CSAGRDLGTGELFF.

This clone was recorded a few times. The rearrangement links TRBV12-3 or TRBV12-4 to TRBJ2-3; the D is unclear. The V end lost 3 bases, the J end lost 2 bases, and 6 bases lay between the germline ends. The CDR3 spans 13 residues. CDR3 sequence (DNA): TGTGCCAGCAGTTTCGACCTCACAGATACGCAGTATTTT. This codes for CASSFDLTDTQYF.

This clone has ten or more counts. The gene calls are TRBV19 and TRBJ1-1, with D perhaps TRBD1 (6 bases). V was cut by 1 base and J by 0 bases, with 15 bases left in between. CDR3 length: 17 amino acids. The germline V gene encodes CDR1 LNHDA and CDR2 SQIVND (reference sequence). The CDR3 spells CASSIGTEVSLNTEAFF. Here the CDR3 DNA reads TGTGCCAGTAGTATAGGGACAGAGGTTTCCCTGAACACTGAAGCTTTCTTT. Using reference TRBV19 and TRBJ1-1 for the parts outside the CDR3, the full variable domain is DGGITQSPKYLFRKEGQNVTLSCEQNLNHDAMYWYRQDPGQGLRLIYYSQIVNDFQKGDIAEGYSVSREKKESFPLTVTSAQKNPTAFYLCASSIGTEVSLNTEAFFGQGTRLTVV.

The chain links TRBV30 to TRBJ1-6; D possibly corresponds to TRBD1 (6 bases). CDR3 size: 16 residues. Germline V gene lookup returns CDR1 GTSNPN and CDR2 SVGIG (reference sequence). V was shortened by 4 bases and J by 9 bases, with 22 bases between the two germline ends. CDR3 residues: CAWTSPGQGYSSPLHF. Here the CDR3 DNA reads TGTGCCTGGACATCGCCAGGGCAGGGGTATTCTTCACCCCTCCACTTT.

This rearrangement joins TRBV20-1 to TRBJ2-2; 8 positions match TRBD1. This CDR3 region has 17 residues. Germline assignment: CDR1 DFQATT and CDR2 SNEGSKA (reference sequence). V was clipped by 8 bases and J by 4 bases; unmatched bases: 18. The CDR3 nucleotides read TGCAGTCCTCGAGATAGGGGGACAGGATGGAGCACCGGGGAGCTGTTTTTT. It encodes CSPRDRGTGWSTGELFF.

This clone was seen a few times. The rearrangement uses TRBV2 and TRBJ2-3; 11 bases map to TRBD2. Germline CDR1 and CDR2: SNHLY and FYNNEI. The CDR3 spans 14 residues. Losses at the gene ends were 7 bases for V and 7 bases for J; bases not matched to a gene: 7. CDR3 sequence: CASNSGTSGYTQYF. The CDR3 DNA reads as TGTGCCAGCAACTCCGGGACTAGCGGTTATACGCAGTATTTT.

In this sample, this clone turned up many times. A clone one base away is much larger, so this may be a read error. The rearrangement uses TRBV6-1 and TRBJ1-1, with 8 nucleotides matching TRBD1. V shed 5 bases and J 4 bases; nucleotides not matched to a gene: 3. Per germline, CDR1 MNHNS and CDR2 SASEGT. The CDR3 sequence is 13 residues long. The CDR3 spells CASSFDRGTEAFF. CDR3 DNA: TGTGCCAGCAGTTTCGACAGGGGCACTGAAGCTTTCTTT.

Notes on this clone: The CDR3 does not end in the conserved phenylalanine or tryptophan, so this is likely a read error. This sample also contains other DNA sequences that code for the same CDR3. The CDR3 DNA reads as TGTGCCAGCAGCGGAGGGGTGCGAGGGACTGAAGCTTTCCTT. Translation: CASSGGVRGTEAFL. The chain recombines TRBV7-9 with TRBJ1-1, with TRBD1 as a possible D gene (5 bases). Germline-derived CDR1 and CDR2 are SEHNR and FQNEAQ (reference sequence). Trimming removed 5 bases at V and 5 bases at J, with 15 bases between. CDR3 size: 14 residues.

In this sample, this clone turned up many times. The genes are TRBV11-1 and TRBJ2-1; D possibly corresponds to TRBD2 (5 bases). CDR1 is SGHAT and CDR2 is FQDESV in the germline V gene (reference sequence). Between the trimmed V and J ends, which lost 2 bases and 9 bases, there was a span of 17 bases. This CDR3 is built from 15 residues. CDR3 DNA: TGTGCCAGCAGCTTACCTGACCCGGTGGGAGTTGAGCAGTTCTTC. Its translation: CASSLPDPVGVEQFF.

The V call is TRBV5-6, the J call TRBJ2-7; possibly TRBD1 for D (6 bases). Germline V CDR1 and CDR2: SGHDT, YYEEEE. Deletions cut 5 bases from V and 2 bases from J, with 20 bases between. The CDR3 contains 16 residues. The CDR3 coding sequence is TGTGCCAGCAGACATAACGGCGCCAGGGGAGCCTACGAGCAGTACTTC. Encoded protein: CASRHNGARGAYEQYF. The complete variable domain, with remaining parts taken from reference TRBV5-6 and TRBJ2-7, reads DAGVTQSPTHLIKTRGQQVTLRCSPKSGHDTVSWYQQALGQGPQFIFQYYEEEERQRGNFPDRFSGHQFPNYSSELNVNALLLGDSALYLCASRHNGARGAYEQYFGPGTRLTVT.

This clone was counted between two and nine times. The CDR3: CASSPSGTYEQYF. The CDR3 nucleotides read TGTGCCAGCTCACCTAGCGGAACCTACGAGCAGTACTTC. This chain joins TRBV6-1 and TRBJ2-7; TRBD2 matches at 7 bases. V lost 8 bases and J lost 2; bases outside the gene matches: 6. Looked up from germline, CDR1 is MNHNS and CDR2 is SASEGT. CDR3 length: 13 residues.

This clone was found many times. V gene TRBV6-1 combines with J gene TRBJ2-1; 9 positions match TRBD2. V was clipped by 7 bases and J by 7 bases; unmatched bases: 14. Germline CDR1 is MNHNS and CDR2 is SASEGT. CDR3 length: 16 residues. The DNA for the CDR3 is TGTGCCAGCACCCCCCAGCGGGGGGTCCCTTCGAATGAGCAGTTCTTC. Protein sequence: CASTPQRGVPSNEQFF.

At least ten counts were recorded for this clone. V gene TRBV2 combines with J gene TRBJ1-5, with 10 positions matching TRBD1. The V segment lost 4 bases and the J segment 7 bases; nucleotides outside the gene matches: 4. Germline CDR1 SNHLY, CDR2 FYNNEI. The length of the CDR3 is 14 residues. CDR3 in amino acids: CASSGQGAKQPQHF. CDR3 nucleotide sequence: TGTGCCAGCAGTGGACAGGGGGCGAAACAGCCCCAGCATTTT.

V usage is TRBV5-1 and J usage is TRBJ1-2; a weak D match, TRBD1 (5 bases). This CDR3 is built from 14 residues. The V end lost 2 bases, the J end lost 9 bases, and 17 bases lay between the germline ends. Germline lookup yields CDR1 SGHRS and CDR2 YFSETQ. The chain's CDR3 is CASSFDGAGGCYTF. The CDR3 bases are TGCGCCAGCAGCTTTGATGGGGCAGGAGGATGCTACACCTTC.

The sample holds many counts of this clone. The chain carries TRBV14 and TRBJ1-1, with TRBD1 matching over 7 bases. From germline, CDR1 is SGHDN and CDR2 FVKESK. With 7 bases clipped from V and 0 bases from J, the junction kept 5 bases outside the gene matches. This CDR3 has 14 amino acids. CDR3 nucleotides: TGTGCCAGCACCGGACAGGAGATGAACACTGAAGCTTTCTTT. It yields the protein CASTGQEMNTEAFF.

A note on this clone: Because the CDR3 is missing its conserved closing phenylalanine or tryptophan, this is likely a read error. Because the CDR3's place on the DNA is in doubt, the DNA is left out and the CDR3 is given as listed by TCRdb. The J gene is TRBJ1-1, the V gene TRBV19. Germline V CDR1 and CDR2: LNHDA, SQIVND (reference sequence). The CDR3 numbers 14 amino acids, ends counted. CDR3 in amino acids: CASSIGSMNTEGFL.

This clone was seen repeatedly, ten times or more. The J gene is TRBJ2-3, the V gene TRBV7-9; D unresolved. Trimming took off 6 bases at V and 6 bases at J, with 13 bases between the two ends. Germline CDR1 reads SEHNR; CDR2 reads FQNEAQ (reference sequence). CDR3 length equals 13 residues. CDR3 sequence reads: CASRSSGPDTQYF. The CDR3 bases are TGTGCCAGCAGGAGCTCCGGACCTGATACGCAGTATTTT.

The V call is TRBV7-6, the J call TRBJ2-7; no firm D call. V was trimmed by 1 base and J by 3 bases, leaving 13 bases between them. The CDR3 runs to 15 residues. Germline assignment: CDR1 SGHVS and CDR2 FNYEAQ. As DNA, the CDR3 is TGTGCCAGCAGCTTAGGAGATGGCGGCCACTACGAGCAGTACTTC. It specifies CASSLGDGGHYEQYF.

J is TRBJ2-1 and V is TRBV4-1; the match to TRBD2 covers 8 bases. CDR3 length equals 16 residues. V gave up 7 bases and J gave up 7 bases; unmatched junction bases: 15. The germline gives CDR1 MGHRA, CDR2 YSYEKL. The CDR3 DNA follows: TGCGCCAGCATCTCCAGCCCGGGACTAGGGGGTAATGAGCAGTTCTTC. Translation gives CASISSPGLGGNEQFF.

This clone appeared many times. The rearrangement joins TRBV6-1 to TRBJ2-5, with D uncertain. The V and J ends lost 8 bases and 1 base respectively, with 11 bases between them. This CDR3 comprises 13 residues. The germline gives CDR1 MNHNS, CDR2 SASEGT. The CDR3 spells CASCPTSQETQYF. The CDR3 DNA reads as TGTGCCAGCTGCCCGACTTCCCAAGAGACCCAGTACTTC.

This clone has a count of ten or more. V usage is TRBV27 and J usage is TRBJ1-1; D gene uncertain. From germline, CDR1 is MNHEY and CDR2 SMNVEV (reference sequence). V shed 5 bases and J shed 5 bases, with 15 bases lying between them. The CDR3 runs to 14 residues. This CDR3 reads CASSPGSRGTEAFF. The CDR3 DNA is TGTGCCAGCAGTCCCGGGTCTAGAGGGACTGAAGCTTTCTTT.